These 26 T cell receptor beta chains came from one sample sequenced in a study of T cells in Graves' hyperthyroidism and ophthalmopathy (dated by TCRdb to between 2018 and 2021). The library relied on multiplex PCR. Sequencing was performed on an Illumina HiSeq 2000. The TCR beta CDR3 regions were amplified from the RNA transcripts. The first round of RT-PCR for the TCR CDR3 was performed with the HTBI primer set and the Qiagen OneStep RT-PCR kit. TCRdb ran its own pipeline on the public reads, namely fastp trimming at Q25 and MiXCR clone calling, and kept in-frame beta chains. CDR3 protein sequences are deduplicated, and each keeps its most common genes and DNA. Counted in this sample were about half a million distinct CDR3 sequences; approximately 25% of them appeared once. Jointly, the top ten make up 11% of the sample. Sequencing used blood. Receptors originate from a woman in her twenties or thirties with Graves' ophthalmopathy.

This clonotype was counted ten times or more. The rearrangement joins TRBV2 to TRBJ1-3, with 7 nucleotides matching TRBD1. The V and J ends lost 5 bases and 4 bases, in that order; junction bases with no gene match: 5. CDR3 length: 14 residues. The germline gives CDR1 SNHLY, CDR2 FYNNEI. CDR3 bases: TGTGCCAGCAGTAAGGGACAGCCAGGAAACACCATATATTTT. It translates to CASSKGQPGNTIYF.

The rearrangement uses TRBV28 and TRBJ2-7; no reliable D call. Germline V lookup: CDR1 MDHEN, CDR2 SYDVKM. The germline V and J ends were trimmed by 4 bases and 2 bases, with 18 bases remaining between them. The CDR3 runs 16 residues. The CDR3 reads CASSSWADVDPYEQYF. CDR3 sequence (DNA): TGTGCCAGCAGTTCGTGGGCGGACGTAGATCCCTACGAGCAGTACTTC.

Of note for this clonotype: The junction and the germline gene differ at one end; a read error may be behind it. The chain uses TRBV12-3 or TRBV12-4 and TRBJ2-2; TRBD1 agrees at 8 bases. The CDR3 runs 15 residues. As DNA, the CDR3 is TGTGCCATCAGTTTAAGGACAGGGAGCACCGGGGAGCTGTTTTTT. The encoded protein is CAISLRTGSTGELFF.

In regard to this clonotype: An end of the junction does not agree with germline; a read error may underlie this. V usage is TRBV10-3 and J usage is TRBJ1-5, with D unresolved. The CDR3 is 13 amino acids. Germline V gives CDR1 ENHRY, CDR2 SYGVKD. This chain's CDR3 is CASSGTLDQPQHF. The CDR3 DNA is TGTGCCAGCAGTGGTACATTAGATCAGCCCCAGCATTTT.

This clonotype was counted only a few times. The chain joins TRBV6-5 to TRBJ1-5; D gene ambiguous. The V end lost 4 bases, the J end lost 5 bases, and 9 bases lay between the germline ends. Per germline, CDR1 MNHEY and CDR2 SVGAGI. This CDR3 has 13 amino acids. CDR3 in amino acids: CASSSWADQPQHF. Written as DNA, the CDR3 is TGTGCCAGCAGTTCGTGGGCCGATCAGCCCCAGCATTTT.

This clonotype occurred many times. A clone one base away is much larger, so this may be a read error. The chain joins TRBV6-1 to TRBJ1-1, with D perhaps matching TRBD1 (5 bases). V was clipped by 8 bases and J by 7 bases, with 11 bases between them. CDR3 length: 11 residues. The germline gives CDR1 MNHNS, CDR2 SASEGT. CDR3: CASGRDSEAFF. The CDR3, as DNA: TGTGCCAGCGGGCGAGACAGTGAAGCTTTCTTT.

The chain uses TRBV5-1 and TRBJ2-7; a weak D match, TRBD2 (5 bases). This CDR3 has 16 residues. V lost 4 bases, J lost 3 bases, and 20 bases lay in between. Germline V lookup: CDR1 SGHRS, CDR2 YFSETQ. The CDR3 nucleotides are TGCGCCAGCAGCATATATTCGGGAATGGGCATCTACGAGCAGTACTTC. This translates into CASSIYSGMGIYEQYF.

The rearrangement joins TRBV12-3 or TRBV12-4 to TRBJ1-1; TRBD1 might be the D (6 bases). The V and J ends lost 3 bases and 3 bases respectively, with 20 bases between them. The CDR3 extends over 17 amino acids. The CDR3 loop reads CASSLWQGPRHYTEAFF. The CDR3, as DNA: TGTGCCAGCAGTTTGTGGCAGGGGCCGCGCCACTACACTGAAGCTTTCTTT.

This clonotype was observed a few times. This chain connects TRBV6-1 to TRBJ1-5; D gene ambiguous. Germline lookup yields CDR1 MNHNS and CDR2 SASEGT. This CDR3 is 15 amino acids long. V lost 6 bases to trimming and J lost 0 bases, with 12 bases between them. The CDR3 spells CASSATSYSNQPQHF. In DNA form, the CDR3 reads TGTGCCAGCAGCGCAACTTCTTATAGCAATCAGCCCCAGCATTTT.

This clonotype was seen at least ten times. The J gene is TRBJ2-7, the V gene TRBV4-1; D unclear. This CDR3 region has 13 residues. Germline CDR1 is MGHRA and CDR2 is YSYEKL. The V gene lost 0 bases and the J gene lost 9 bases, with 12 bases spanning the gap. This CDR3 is CASSQDRPAVQYF. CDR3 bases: TGCGCCAGCAGCCAAGATAGGCCCGCCGTGCAGTACTTC.

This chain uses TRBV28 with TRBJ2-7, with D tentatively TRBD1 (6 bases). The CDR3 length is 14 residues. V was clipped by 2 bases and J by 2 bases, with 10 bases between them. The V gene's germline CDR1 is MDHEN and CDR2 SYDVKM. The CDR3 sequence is CASSLRPGAYEQYF. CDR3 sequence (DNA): TGTGCCAGCAGTTTACGACCAGGGGCCTACGAGCAGTACTTC.

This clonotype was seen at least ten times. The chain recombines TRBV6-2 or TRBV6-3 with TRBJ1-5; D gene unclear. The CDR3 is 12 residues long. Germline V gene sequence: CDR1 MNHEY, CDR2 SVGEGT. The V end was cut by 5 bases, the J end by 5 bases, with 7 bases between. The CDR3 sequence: CASSTSHQPQHF. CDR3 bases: TGTGCCAGCAGTACCTCACATCAGCCCCAGCATTTT.

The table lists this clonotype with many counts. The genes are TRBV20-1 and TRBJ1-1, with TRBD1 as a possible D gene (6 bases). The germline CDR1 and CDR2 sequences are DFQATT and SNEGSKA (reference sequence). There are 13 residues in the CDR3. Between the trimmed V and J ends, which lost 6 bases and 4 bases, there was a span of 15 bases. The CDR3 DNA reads TGCAGTGCCGTAACAGGGCTGGGCACTGAAGCTTTCTTT. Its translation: CSAVTGLGTEAFF.

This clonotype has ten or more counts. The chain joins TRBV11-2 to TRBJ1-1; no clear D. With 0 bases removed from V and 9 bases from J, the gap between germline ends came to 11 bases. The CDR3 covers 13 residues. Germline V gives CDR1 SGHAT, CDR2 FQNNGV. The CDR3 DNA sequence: TGTGCCAGCAGCTTAGATCGGGCAAAACAAGCTTTCTTT. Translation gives CASSLDRAKQAFF. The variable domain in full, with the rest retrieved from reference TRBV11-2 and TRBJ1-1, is EAGVAQSPRYKIIEKRQSVAFWCNPISGHATLYWYQQILGQGPKLLIQFQNNGVVDDSQLPKDRFSAERLKGVDSTLKIQPAKLEDSAVYLCASSLDRAKQAFFGQGTRLTVV.

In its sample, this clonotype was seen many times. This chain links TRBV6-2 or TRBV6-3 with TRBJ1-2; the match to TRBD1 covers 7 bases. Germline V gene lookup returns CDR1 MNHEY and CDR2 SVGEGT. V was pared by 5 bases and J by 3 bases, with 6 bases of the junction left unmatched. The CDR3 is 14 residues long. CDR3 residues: CASSDPGTDYGYTF. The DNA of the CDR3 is TGTGCCAGCAGTGACCCCGGGACAGACTATGGCTACACCTTC.

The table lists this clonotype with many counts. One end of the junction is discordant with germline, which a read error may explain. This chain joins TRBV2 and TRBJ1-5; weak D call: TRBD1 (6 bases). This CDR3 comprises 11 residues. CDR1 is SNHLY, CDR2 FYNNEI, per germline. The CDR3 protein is CASRSGGTPLF. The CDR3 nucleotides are TGTGCCAGCCGATCAGGCGGGACACCCCTTTTT. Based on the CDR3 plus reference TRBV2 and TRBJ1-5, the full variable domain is EPEVTQTPSHQVTQMGQEVILRCVPISNHLYFYWYRQILGQKVEFLVSFYNNEISEKSEIFDDQFSVERPDGSNFTLKIRSTKLEDSAMYFCASRSGGTPLFGDGTRLSIL.

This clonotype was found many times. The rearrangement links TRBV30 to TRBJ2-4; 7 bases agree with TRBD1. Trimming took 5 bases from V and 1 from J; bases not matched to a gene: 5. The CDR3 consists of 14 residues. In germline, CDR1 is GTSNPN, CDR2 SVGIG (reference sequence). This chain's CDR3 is CAWQQGSAKNIQYF. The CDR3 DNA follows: TGTGCCTGGCAACAGGGGTCCGCCAAAAACATTCAGTACTTC.

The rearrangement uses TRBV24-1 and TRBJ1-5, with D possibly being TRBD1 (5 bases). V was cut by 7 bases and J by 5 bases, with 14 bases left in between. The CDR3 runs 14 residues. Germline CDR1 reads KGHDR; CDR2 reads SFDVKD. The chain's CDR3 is CATRDRQPHQPQHF. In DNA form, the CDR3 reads TGTGCCACCAGAGACCGACAGCCACATCAGCCCCAGCATTTT.

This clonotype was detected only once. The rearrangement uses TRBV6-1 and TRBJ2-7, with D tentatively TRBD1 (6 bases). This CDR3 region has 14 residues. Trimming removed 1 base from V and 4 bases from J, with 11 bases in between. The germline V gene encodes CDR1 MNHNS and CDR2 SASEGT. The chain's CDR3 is CASSEGVGGYEQYF. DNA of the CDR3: TGTGCCAGCAGTGAAGGGGTAGGGGGTTACGAGCAGTACTTC.

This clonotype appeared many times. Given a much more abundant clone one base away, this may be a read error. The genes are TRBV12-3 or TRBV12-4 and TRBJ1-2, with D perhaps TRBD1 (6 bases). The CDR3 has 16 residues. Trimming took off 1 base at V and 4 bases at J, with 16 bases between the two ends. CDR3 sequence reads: CASSLVGQPSTYGYTF. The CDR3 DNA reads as TGTGCCAGCAGTTTAGTGGGACAACCGTCTACCTATGGCTACACCTTC.

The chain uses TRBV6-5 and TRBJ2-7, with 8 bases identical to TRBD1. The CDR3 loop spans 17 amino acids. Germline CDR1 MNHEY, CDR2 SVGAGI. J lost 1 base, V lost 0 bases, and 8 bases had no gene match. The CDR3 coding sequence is TGTGCCAGCAGTTACTCTAGGTGGACAGGGTCTTCCTACGAGCAGTACTTC. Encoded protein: CASSYSRWTGSSYEQYF.

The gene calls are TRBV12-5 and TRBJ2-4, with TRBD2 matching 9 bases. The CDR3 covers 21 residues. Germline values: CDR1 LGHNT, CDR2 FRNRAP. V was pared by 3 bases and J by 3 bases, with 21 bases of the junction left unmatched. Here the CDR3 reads CASGLLAGAPGVNRCKNIQYF. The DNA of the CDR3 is TGTGCTAGTGGTTTATTAGCGGGAGCCCCCGGGGTGAACCGGTGCAAAAACATTCAGTACTTC.

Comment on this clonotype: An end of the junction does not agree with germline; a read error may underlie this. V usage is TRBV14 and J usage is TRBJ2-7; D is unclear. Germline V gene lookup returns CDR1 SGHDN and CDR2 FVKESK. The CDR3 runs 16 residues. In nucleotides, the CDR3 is TGTGCCAGCAGCCAAGTAGTGGGCAGCGTTCGCTACGAGCAGTGCTTC. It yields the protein CASSQVVGSVRYEQCF.

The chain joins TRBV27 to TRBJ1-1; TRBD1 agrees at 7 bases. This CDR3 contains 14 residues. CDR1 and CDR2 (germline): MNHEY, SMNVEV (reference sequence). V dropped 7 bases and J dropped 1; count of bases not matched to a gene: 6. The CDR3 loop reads CASKLDRPNTEAFF. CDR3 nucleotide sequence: TGTGCCAGCAAACTGGACAGGCCGAACACTGAAGCTTTCTTT.

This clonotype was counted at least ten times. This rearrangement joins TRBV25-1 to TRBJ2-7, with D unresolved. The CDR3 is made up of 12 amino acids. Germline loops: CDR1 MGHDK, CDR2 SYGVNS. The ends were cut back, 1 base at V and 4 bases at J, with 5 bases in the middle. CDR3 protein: CASSEWGYEQYF. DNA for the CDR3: TGTGCCAGCAGTGAATGGGGATACGAGCAGTACTTC.

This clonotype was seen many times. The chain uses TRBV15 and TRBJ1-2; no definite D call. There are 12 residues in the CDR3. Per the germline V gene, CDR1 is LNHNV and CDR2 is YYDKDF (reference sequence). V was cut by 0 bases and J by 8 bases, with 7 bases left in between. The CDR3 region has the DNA TGTGCCACCAGCAGAGACAGAGCCGGCTACACCTTC. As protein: CATSRDRAGYTF.